The clone carrying this T cell receptor (beta chain) came up many times. Antigen specificity is unknown. Germline and junction disagree at one end, which may indicate a read error. Germline V gene data show CDR1 as SGHRS and CDR2 as YFSETQ. This CDR3 comprises 13 residues. A template switching step contributed a universal primer site, while unique molecular identifiers were present in the cDNA. TCRdb re-called the 5' RACE reads through MiXCR, storing one row per CDR3 protein. In the table there are roughly 710,000 distinct CDR3 sequences, roughly 6% of which are singletons. The data originate from a study of identical twins. Study-wide results and caveats: Invariant T cells like MAIT and iNKT could partly confound the zero-insertion analyses. Cord blood's abundant beta clonotypes had fewer insertions, unlike memory repertoires. Conclusions leaned on cross-sectional statistical analysis and did not track the same donors over time.

This clonotype was sampled from a man aged 18 to 35 in good health. Sample: naive T cells sorted from blood. The chain couples TRBV5-1 to TRBJ2-1; 8 bases align to TRBD2. The CDR3 spells CASSLGTSNEQFF. The CDR3 DNA reads TGTGCCAGCAGTTTGGGGACTAGCAATGAGCAGTTCTTC.